A selection of T cell receptor beta chains follows, all from one sample in a study of T cells after yellow fever vaccination. Via MiXCR, TCRdb re-called the 5' RACE reads, giving one row per CDR3 protein. The table includes 360,000 or so distinct CDR3 sequences, roughly 11% detected once. Here the sequenced sample was PBMCs, taken on the day of the first yellow fever vaccination. The receptors were sampled from a man between 18 and 29 years old who received the YFV17D yellow fever vaccine. Each CDR3 is given with its conserved first and last residue. The D gene is left open where the match is weak. Rows give clone size only sometimes, using once, few, many, or a class for an expanded clone.

>TRBJ1-2|many|TRBV20-1|TRBD1
TGCAGTGCTCTTAAGGCGGGACAGGGAGGCTATGGCTACACCTTC
CSALKAGQGGYGYTF
>TRBJ2-4|-|TRBV5-4|-
TGTGCCAGCACCTTGGGGGGTGACGCCAAAAACATTCAGTACTTC
CASTLGGDAKNIQYF
>TRBJ2-1|-|TRBV9|TRBD2
TGTGCCAGCAGGCGGGGCGGGGGGGCCGGGTCCTACAATGAGCAGTTCTTC
CASRRGGGAGSYNEQFF
>TRBJ1-1|-|TRBV6-2/TRBV6-3|TRBD1
TGTGCCAGTGAGCCAGGGGGGCGTACTGAAGCTTTCTTT
CASEPGGRTEAFF
>TRBJ2-5|-|TRBV5-1|-
TGCGCCAGCAGCCTGGGAACTCGGGGGGAGACCCAGTACTTC
CASSLGTRGETQYF
>TRBJ2-5|-|TRBV7-2|-
TGTGCCAGCAGCTTCCAGGGATCGGAAGAGACCCAGTACTTC
CASSFQGSEETQYF
>TRBJ1-3|-|TRBV7-2|TRBD1
TGTGCCAGCAGCCCCGACAGGGTTCCATCTGGAAACACCATATATTTT
CASSPDRVPSGNTIYF
>TRBJ2-2|few|TRBV30|-
TGTGCCAGACGGTGGGGCACCGGGGAGCTGTTTTTT
CARRWGTGELFF
>TRBJ2-3|few|TRBV7-9|TRBD2
TGTGCCAGCAGCCCCCCGGGCGGGGGGAGGACAGATACGCAGTATTTT
CASSPPGGGRTDTQYF
>TRBJ2-4|few|TRBV4-1|-
TGCGCCAGCAGCCAACCAGACAGGACGAAGGAAAACATTCAGTACTTC
CASSQPDRTKENIQYF
>TRBJ2-1|many|TRBV18|-
TGTGCCAGCTCACCACAGGCGGGCAATGAGCAGTTCTTC
CASSPQAGNEQFF
>TRBJ2-6|-|TRBV11-2|-
TGTGCCAGCAGCCCCGGTGTACAGGGCTCGTTGGCTGGGGCCAACGTCCTGACTTTC
CASSPGVQGSLAGANVLTF
>TRBJ1-2|few|TRBV7-2|TRBD1
TGTGCCAGCAGCCCATTTGGGACAGATAAAGGCAAATCCTTC
CASSPFGTDKGKSF
>TRBJ1-1|once|TRBV5-1|TRBD1
TGCGCCAGCAGCAAGACAGGGGGGCTGAACACTGAAGCTTTCTTT
CASSKTGGLNTEAFF
>TRBJ2-6|few|TRBV6-1|-
TGTGCCAGCATATTCCCAACGGCCAACGTCCTGACTTTC
CASIFPTANVLTF
>TRBJ2-3|-|TRBV5-1|TRBD1
TGCGCCAGCAGCTTCAGGGGGATCACAGATACGCAGTATTTT
CASSFRGITDTQYF
>TRBJ2-4|-|TRBV24-1|TRBD2
TGTGCCACCAGTGATACCGGGACTAGAGGCATTCAGTACTTC
CATSDTGTRGIQYF
>TRBJ2-2|few|TRBV9|TRBD1
TGTGCCAGCAGCGCCCCGGGACAGGGGGTAAGGGGAACCGGGGAGCTGTTTTTT
CASSAPGQGVRGTGELFF
>TRBJ2-3|few|TRBV28|TRBD1
TGTGCCAGTACCGGGACAGGGACAGATACGCAGTATTTT
CASTGTGTDTQYF
>TRBJ2-7|-|TRBV10-3|-
TGTGCCATCAGGGGGGATGTTTATGGGGAGCAGTACTTC
CAIRGDVYGEQYF
>TRBJ1-1|-|TRBV6-5|TRBD1
TGTGCCAGCAGTTACTCGACAGGGGGTGGTGAGGGCACTGTAGCTTTCTTT
CASSYSTGGGEGTVAFF
>TRBJ1-5|few|TRBV6-4|-
TGTGCCAGCAGTGACTCGAGGGCGGGCGGTGGGCCCCAGCATTTT
CASSDSRAGGGPQHF
>TRBJ2-3|-|TRBV7-3|TRBD2
TGTGCCAGCAGCTTTACGACCGGGACTAGCGGGGGGGTGACCTTCAGCACAGATACGCAGTATTTT
CASSFTTGTSGGVTFSTDTQYF
>TRBJ1-1|few|TRBV7-8|-
TGTGCCAGCCCGGGGTTTGAAGCTTTCTTT
CASPGFEAFF
>TRBJ1-2|few|TRBV18|-
TGTGCCAGCTCACCGCCCCCCCTTGGGGCTGGCTACACCTTC
CASSPPPLGAGYTF
>TRBJ1-2|-|TRBV4-3|TRBD1
TGCGCCAGCAGCCAAGTGAAGGGGGCGTCACATGGCTACACCTTC
CASSQVKGASHGYTF
>TRBJ1-3|few|TRBV18|TRBD1
TGTGCCAGCTCACCCGACAGGGGAAACTCTGGAAACACCATATATTTT
CASSPDRGNSGNTIYF
>TRBJ2-2|few|TRBV7-9|TRBD1
TGTGCCAGCGTTACTTTAGTCGGGACAGGAAACACCGGGGAGCTGTTTTTT
CASVTLVGTGNTGELFF
>TRBJ2-7|few|TRBV11-2|-
TGTGCCAGCAGCTTATGGCAACAGGCCTACGAGCAGTACTTC
CASSLWQQAYEQYF
>TRBJ1-1|-|TRBV7-9|-
TGTGCCAGCAGATTAGCCGGGGTGGCTTTCTTT
CASRLAGVAFF
>TRBJ2-1|-|TRBV5-1|TRBD1
TGCGCCAGCAGCCAGGGACAGGTCTCCTACAATGAGCAGTTCTTC
CASSQGQVSYNEQFF
>TRBJ2-7|-|TRBV5-1|TRBD1
TGCGCCAGCACCATACCAGGGGGCTCCTACGAGCAGTACTTC
CASTIPGGSYEQYF